This record looks at one T cell receptor (beta chain) sequence and its context. Its antigen is unknown. The data belong to a study of T-cell reconstitution after alpha-beta-depleted transplantation in children. General study points: Certain patients had high TCRbeta diversity at day 60, and it came from recipient T cells and thymic progenitors that survived. Reports say that about two months after transplant, the alpha-beta T cells came out of several hundred graft clones that had expanded. Fresh T-cell production supplied most of the T-cell counts and diversity seen one year after transplant.

Unique molecular identifiers were incorporated during preparation of the TCRbeta library. TCRdb passed the PCR reads through MiXCR, listing each CDR3 protein once. The table lists approximately 520,000 distinct CDR3 sequences, approximately 10% of them singletons. This CDR3 comprises 16 residues. V lost 3 bases, J lost 0 bases, and 9 bases lay in between. The V gene's germline CDR1 is MDHEN and CDR2 SYDVKM. The chain links TRBV28 to TRBJ1-6; no definite D call. Sequencing used PBMCs, mostly from graft donor cells, obtained 180 days after TCRalphabeta/CD19-depleted stem cell transplant. The source of this sequence is a female patient under 10 years old who had a stem cell transplant for aplastic anemia, so the T cells may come from the graft donor. This chain's CDR3 is CASSLSLSSYNSPLHF. CDR3 DNA sequence: TGTGCCAGCAGTTTGTCCCTAAGCTCCTATAATTCACCCCTCCACTTT.